This T cell receptor (beta chain) was sequenced in a study of identical twins (dated by TCRdb to the mid-2010s). Looking at the study overall: To test whether fetal clonotypes persist, this study deep-sequenced TCR alpha and beta repertoires from monozygotic twins, from unrelated adults of various ages, and from cord blood. Replicate twin experiments were performed at different times using different library preparation protocols to rule out contamination.

There are 14 amino acids in the CDR3, from cysteine to phenylalanine inclusive. The DNA shown is the 42-base CDR3, in frame from base 1. Trimming leaves V shorter by 7 bases and J shorter by 5 bases, with the junction holding 10 bases beyond the gene matches. Based on the germline V gene (reference sequence), the CDR1 and CDR2 sequences are DFQATT and SNEGSKA. A note on this clonotype: Its cognate antigen has yet to be identified. Base quality data are lacking; no much larger clone is found one base away.

All donors were healthy Caucasians. The twin cohort consisted of three pairs of female monozygotic twins, all aged about 18 to 29 years. The RNA used for TCR libraries was isolated from peripheral blood mononuclear cells. Libraries came from 5' RACE. TCRdb names Illumina HiSeq 2000 as the instrument used. A universal primer binding site was introduced by template switching, and a unique molecular identifier was present in the final cDNA, enabling accurate counting of TCR cDNA molecules. Specific primers in the conserved constant-segment region were used to synthesize first-strand cDNA for the TCR alpha and beta chains. Each cDNA library was double barcoded, with a SMART-Mk sample barcode plus Illumina barcodes, to control for contamination. TruSeq adapter sequences, together with Illumina sample barcodes, were added in two successive PCR steps. Sequencing of the TCR alpha and beta cDNA libraries was done on the Illumina HiSeq platform using custom primers. In the paper's pipeline: MiGEC was used to process raw reads and extract unique molecular identifiers, and MiXCR was used to find CDR3 positions. For each individual, recombination models were inferred using an EM algorithm with the repgenHMM and IGoR tools. Shared clonotype analysis was performed with the tcR package in R, normalizing sharing by the product of cloneset sizes. To study raw recombination without the effects of thymic and clonal selection, out-of-frame nonproductive sequences were analyzed. TCRdb passed the public sequencing reads through fastp at Q25 and MiXCR, retaining productive beta sequences. Records with the same CDR3 protein are collapsed into one entry carrying the most frequent genes and DNA. TCRdb's processing, not the authors', yielded these V and J calls. The sample yields roughly 720,000 distinct CDR3 sequences; roughly 20% were counted once. The ten largest account for 10% to 15% of the sample.

Here is what the overall study found, with its caveats: Out-of-frame TCR alpha sequences shared between twins showed an excess of low generation-probability sequences compared with coincidental sharing between unrelated individuals. Fewer insertions were carried by abundant cord blood beta clonotypes; a weaker similar trend was observed in young adult naive repertoires, while no such trend was observed in memory repertoires. Because the same donors could not be followed over many years, conclusions were based on cross-sectional statistical analysis. Excess twin sharing in beta out-of-frame sequences was weaker because fewer shared sequences lowered the signal-to-noise ratio. Recombination models systematically underestimated out-of-frame TCR alpha sharing in monozygotic twins but agreed with sharing between unrelated individuals. Zero-insertion analyses could be partly confounded by invariant T cells such as MAIT and iNKT, although diverse VJ usage argued against such confounding for most clonotypes.

Separately, the same data were catalogued under a study of T cells expressing NK-cell markers. In that second paper, the authors write: TCR beta-chain repertoires were profiled in sorted CD3+CD56+NKG2C+, CD3+CD56+NKG2C- and CD3+CD56-NKG2C+ T-cell subsets from seven or eight donors. Seven of the eight sequenced donors were HCMV-seropositive and one was HCMV-seronegative. To restrict sorting to alphabetaTCR-expressing T cells, an anti-gammadeltaTCR antibody was added in several experiments. In 6 or 7 donors, the dominant CD3+CD56+NKG2C+ clonotypes ranked among the top 10 CD8+ clonotypes, making up roughly 1.0-8% of CD8+ T cells. Those dominant clonotypes were again the most abundant among CD3+CD56-NKG2C+ cells in a handful of donors, at about 25-60.1%. Whether the expanded NKG2C-expressing T cell clones were specific for HCMV antigens was left unclear. The study sequenced eight donors, all healthy volunteers chosen at random: three men and five women. HCMV serostatus was determined by detecting HCMV-specific IgG in serum with a commercial ELISA kit. For about 6 donors, unsorted PBMC were also used to sequence bulk peripheral blood T-cell repertoires. Reads were demultiplexed and grouped by UMI with MIGEC, and clonotypes were assembled and quantified with MiTCR. To remove erroneous sequences, TCR cDNA sequences were retained only when supported by two or more reads. Downstream repertoire analysis used the tcR package, and clonotypes were matched across fractions by CDR3 nucleotide sequence plus V segment. VDJmatch was used to annotate antigen specificity against VDJdb, with one amino acid substitution allowed in CDR3.

This TCR came from a woman in her late teens or twenties in good health. The material sequenced was PBMCs. The rearranged segments are TRBV20-1 and TRBJ2-1, with 8 bases matching TRBD2. The nucleotide sequence is TGCAGTGTGGCTAGCGGGCGGGTTCACAATGAGCAGTTCTTC. Translated, it gives CSVASGRVHNEQFF.